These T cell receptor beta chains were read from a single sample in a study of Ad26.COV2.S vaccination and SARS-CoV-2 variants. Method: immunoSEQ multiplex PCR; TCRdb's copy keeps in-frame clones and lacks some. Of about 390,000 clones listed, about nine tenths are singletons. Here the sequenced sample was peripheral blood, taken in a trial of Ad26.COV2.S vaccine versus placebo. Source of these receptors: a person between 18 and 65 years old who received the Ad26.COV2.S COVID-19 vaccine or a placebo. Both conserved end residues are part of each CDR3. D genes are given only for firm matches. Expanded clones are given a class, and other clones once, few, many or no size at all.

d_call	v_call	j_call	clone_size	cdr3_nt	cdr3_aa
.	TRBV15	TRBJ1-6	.	TGTGCCACCAGCAGAGTATTGTCCTCTGCGCCCCTCCACTTT	CATSRVLSSAPLHF
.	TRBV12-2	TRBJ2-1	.	TGTGCAAGTCGCTTAGCCACAGGGGTTCTCTACAATGAGCAGTTCTTC	CASRLATGVLYNEQFF
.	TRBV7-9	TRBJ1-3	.	TGTGCCAGCAGCTTCGCAGAGACAGGCTCTGGAAACACCATATATTTT	CASSFAETGSGNTIYF
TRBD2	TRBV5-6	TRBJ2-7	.	TGTGCCAGCAGCTTCGGGGTGGCCGGACTAGCGGGCCTCTCCTACGAGCAGTACTTC	CASSFGVAGLAGLSYEQYF
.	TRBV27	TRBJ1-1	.	TGTGCCAGCAGCGTCACAGCCGGGAACACTGAAGCTTTCTTT	CASSVTAGNTEAFF
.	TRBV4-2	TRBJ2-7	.	TGTGCCAGCAGCCAAGTGCGAGTCTCCCCCGGTTTCTACGAGCAGTACTTC	CASSQVRVSPGFYEQYF
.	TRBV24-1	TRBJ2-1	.	TGTGCCACCAGTGACCTCCCCGAAGGGGAGAATGAGCAGTTCTTC	CATSDLPEGENEQFF
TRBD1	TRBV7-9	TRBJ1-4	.	TGTGCCAGCAGCCTGGACAGGGAGGCGGAAAAACTGTTTTTT	CASSLDREAEKLFF
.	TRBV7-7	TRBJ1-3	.	TGTGCCAGCAGCCCTGACGGGGCTGGAAACACCATATATTTT	CASSPDGAGNTIYF
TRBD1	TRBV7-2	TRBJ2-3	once	TGTGCCACCAAAAAGGGACAGGGCACAGATACGCAGTATTTT	CATKKGQGTDTQYF
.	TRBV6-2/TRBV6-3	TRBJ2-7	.	TGTGCCAGCAGTTACTCTGGAGTCTCCGAGCAGTACTTC	CASSYSGVSEQYF
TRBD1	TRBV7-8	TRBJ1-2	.	TGTGCCAGCGGGTCGGACAGGGAACGTGGCTACACCTTC	CASGSDRERGYTF
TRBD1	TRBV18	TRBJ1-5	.	TGTGCCAGCTCACCTCTCTCCGGGACAGGGGGGAATCTGCCCCAGCATTTT	CASSPLSGTGGNLPQHF
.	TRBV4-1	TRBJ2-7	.	TGCGCCAGCAGCCAAGATCCCTTGTCCTTAATCTACGAGCAGTACTTC	CASSQDPLSLIYEQYF
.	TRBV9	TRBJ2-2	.	TGTGCCAGCAGCGTAGGTCAGGGGCACACCGGGGAGCTGTTTTTT	CASSVGQGHTGELFF
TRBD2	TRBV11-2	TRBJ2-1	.	TGTGCCAGCAGCAGTCGGACTAGCGGGAGGTACAATGAGCAGTTCTTC	CASSSRTSGRYNEQFF
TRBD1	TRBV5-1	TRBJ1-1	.	TGCGCCAGCAGCTTTACCGGGACAGGGGCTGTGAACACTGAAGCTTTCTTT	CASSFTGTGAVNTEAFF
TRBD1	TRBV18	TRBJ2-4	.	TGTGCCAGCTCAGAACAGGGGGCAGGCAAAAACATTCAGTACTTC	CASSEQGAGKNIQYF
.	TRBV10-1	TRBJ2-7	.	TGCGCCAGCAGCAAGACCGGGACAACCATCTACGAGCAGTACTTC	CASSKTGTTIYEQYF
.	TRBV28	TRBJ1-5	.	TGTGCCAGCAGTTTAAGCGGGTATAGCAATCAGCCCCAGCATTTT	CASSLSGYSNQPQHF
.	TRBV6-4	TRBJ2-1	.	TGTGCCAGCAGTGACTCGACCCAGAGCTCCTACAATGAGCAGTTCTTC	CASSDSTQSSYNEQFF
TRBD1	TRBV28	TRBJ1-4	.	TGTGCCAGCAACTTTCAAAACAGGGGAGGCGAAAAACTGTTTTTT	CASNFQNRGGEKLFF
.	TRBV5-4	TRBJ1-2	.	TGTGCCAGCAGTCAGGGAGGAGATGGCTACACCTTC	CASSQGGDGYTF
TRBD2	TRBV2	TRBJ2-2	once	TGTGCCAGCAGTTTCCAACGCGGACTAGCGGGGGGCGGGAACACCGGGGAGCTGTTTTTT	CASSFQRGLAGGGNTGELFF
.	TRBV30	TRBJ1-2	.	TGTGCCTGGAGCCTCCCCAGGCCCCTTAACTATGGCTACACCTTC	CAWSLPRPLNYGYTF
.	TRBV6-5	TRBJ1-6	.	TGTGCCAGCACCCCCCGGACAGCGAATTCACCCCTCCACTTT	CASTPRTANSPLHF
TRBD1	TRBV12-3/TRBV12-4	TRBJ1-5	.	TGTGCCAGCACCGTAGACAGGGTTAAGCCCCAGCATTTT	CASTVDRVKPQHF
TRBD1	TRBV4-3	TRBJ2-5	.	TGCGCCAGCAGCCTCGGGACAGGGGGCTCGGAGACCCAGTACTTC	CASSLGTGGSETQYF
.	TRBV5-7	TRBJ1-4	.	TGTGCCAGCAGCCTGCCAGGAAAACTGTTTTTT	CASSLPGKLFF
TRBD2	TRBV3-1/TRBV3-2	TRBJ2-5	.	TGTGCCAGCAGCCACCCGAATGGGCAGCGGGGCTACGGGGAGACCCAGTACTTC	CASSHPNGQRGYGETQYF
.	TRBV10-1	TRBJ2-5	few	TGCGCCAGCAGCATGGTACGGCTTGAGACCCAGTACTTC	CASSMVRLETQYF
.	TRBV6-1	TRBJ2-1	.	TGTGCCAGCAGGGAACACCCGGGTTGGGGGGCGTCAAACAGCGATGAGCAGTTCTTC	CASREHPGWGASNSDEQFF
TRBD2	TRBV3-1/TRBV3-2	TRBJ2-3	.	TGTGCCAGCAGCCGCGGGGGGGGGCAACATACGCAGTATTTT	CASSRGGGQHTQYF
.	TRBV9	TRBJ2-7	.	TGTGCCAGCAGCTACGGAATAGGGGATTACTACGAGCAGTACTTC	CASSYGIGDYYEQYF
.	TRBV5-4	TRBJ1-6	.	TGTGCCAGCAGCTTGGCCGGCTTCTCACCCCTCCACTTT	CASSLAGFSPLHF
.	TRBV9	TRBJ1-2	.	TGTGCCAGCAGCGGAGACAGAAACTATGGCTACACCTTC	CASSGDRNYGYTF
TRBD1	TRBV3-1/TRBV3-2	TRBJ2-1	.	TGTGCCAGCAGCCAAGGGACAGGGCTTGGGGAATACAATGAGCAGTTCTTC	CASSQGTGLGEYNEQFF
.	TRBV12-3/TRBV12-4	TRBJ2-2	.	TGTGCCAACCGGGATTCTTACACCGGGGAGCTGTTTTTT	CANRDSYTGELFF
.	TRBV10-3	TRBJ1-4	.	TGTGCCATCAGTGAGAGGGGACCTAATGAAAAACTGTTTTTT	CAISERGPNEKLFF
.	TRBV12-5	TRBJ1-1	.	TGTGCTAGTGGTTTGAGCACAGGAAATACTGAAGCTTTCTTT	CASGLSTGNTEAFF
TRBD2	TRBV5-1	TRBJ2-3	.	TGCGCCAGCAGCTTAGGACTAGCGGGGGGTATTTTGAGCACAGATACGCAGTATTTT	CASSLGLAGGILSTDTQYF
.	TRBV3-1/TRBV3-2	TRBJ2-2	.	TGTGCCAGCAGCCAGGCCCCTGCCGGAGCCACGCTAACCACCGGGGAGCTGTTTTTT	CASSQAPAGATLTTGELFF
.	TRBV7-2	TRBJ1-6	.	TGTGCCAGCAGCTTAGTACAGATTAATTCACCCCTCCACTTT	CASSLVQINSPLHF
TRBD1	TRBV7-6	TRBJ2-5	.	TGTGCCAGCAGGCAACTTAGGGAGACAGGGAGAGGAGAGACCCAGTACTTC	CASRQLRETGRGETQYF
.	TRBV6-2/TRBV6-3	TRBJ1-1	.	TGTGCCAGCAGTTACTCGAACGTTGGCACTGAAGCTTTCTTT	CASSYSNVGTEAFF